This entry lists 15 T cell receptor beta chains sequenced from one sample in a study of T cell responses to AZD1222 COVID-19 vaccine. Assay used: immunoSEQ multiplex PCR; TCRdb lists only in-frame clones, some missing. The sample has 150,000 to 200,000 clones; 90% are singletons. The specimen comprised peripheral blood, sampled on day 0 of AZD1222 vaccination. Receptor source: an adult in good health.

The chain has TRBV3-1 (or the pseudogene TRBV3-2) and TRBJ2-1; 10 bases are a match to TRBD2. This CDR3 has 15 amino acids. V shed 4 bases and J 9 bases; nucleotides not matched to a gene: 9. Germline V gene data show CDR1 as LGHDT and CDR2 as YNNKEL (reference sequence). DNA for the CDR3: TGTGCCAGCAGCCCTGCTAGCGGGGGATATGGTGAGCAGTTCTTC. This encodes CASSPASGGYGEQFF.

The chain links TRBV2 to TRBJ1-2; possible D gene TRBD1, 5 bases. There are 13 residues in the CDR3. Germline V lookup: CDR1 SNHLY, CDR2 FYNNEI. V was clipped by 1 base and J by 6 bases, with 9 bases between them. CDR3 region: CASSEGGGDGYTF. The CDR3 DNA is TGTGCCAGCAGTGAAGGAGGAGGGGATGGCTACACCTTC.

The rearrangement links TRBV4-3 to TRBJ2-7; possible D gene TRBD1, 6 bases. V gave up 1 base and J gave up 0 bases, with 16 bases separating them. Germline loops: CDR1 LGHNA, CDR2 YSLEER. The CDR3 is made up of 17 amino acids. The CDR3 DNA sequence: TGCGCCAGCAGCCAAGTAGCTTGGGACATCATCTCCTACGAGCAGTACTTC. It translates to CASSQVAWDIISYEQYF.

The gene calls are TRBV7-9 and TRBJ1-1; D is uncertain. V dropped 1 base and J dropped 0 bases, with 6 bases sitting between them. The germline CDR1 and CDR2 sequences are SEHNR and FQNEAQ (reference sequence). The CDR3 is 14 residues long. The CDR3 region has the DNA TGTGCCAGCAGCTTAGGTCAGTTGAACACTGAAGCTTTCTTT. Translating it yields CASSLGQLNTEAFF.

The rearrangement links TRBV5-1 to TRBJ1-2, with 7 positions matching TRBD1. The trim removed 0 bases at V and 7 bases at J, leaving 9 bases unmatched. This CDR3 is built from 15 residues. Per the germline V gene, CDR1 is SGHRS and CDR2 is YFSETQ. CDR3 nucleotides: TGCGCCAGCAGCTTGGGACAGGGCTTCGTAGGTGGCTACACCTTC. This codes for CASSLGQGFVGGYTF.

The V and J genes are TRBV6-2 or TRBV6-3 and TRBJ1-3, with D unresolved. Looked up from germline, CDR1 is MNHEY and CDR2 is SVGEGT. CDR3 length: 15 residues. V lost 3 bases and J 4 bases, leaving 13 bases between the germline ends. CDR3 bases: TGTGCCAGCAGTTATGGAGTTAGTTCCGGAAACACCATATATTTT. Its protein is CASSYGVSSGNTIYF.

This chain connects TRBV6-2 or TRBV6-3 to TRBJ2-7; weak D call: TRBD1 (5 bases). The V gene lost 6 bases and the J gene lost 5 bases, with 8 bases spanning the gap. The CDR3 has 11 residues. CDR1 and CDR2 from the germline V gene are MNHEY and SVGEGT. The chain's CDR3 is CASSGHDEQYF. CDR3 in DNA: TGTGCCAGCAGCGGACACGACGAGCAGTACTTC.

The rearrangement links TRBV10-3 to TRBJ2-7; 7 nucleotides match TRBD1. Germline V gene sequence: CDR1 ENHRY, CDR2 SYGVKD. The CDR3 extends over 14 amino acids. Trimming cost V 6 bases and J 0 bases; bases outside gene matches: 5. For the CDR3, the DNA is TGTGCCATCAGCAGGGACAGAAACTCCTACGAGCAGTACTTC. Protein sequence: CAISRDRNSYEQYF.

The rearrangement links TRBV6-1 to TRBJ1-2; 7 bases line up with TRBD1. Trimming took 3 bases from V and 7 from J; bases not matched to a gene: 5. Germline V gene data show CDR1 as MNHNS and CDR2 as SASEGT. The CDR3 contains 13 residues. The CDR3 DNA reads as TGTGCCAGCAGTGAGACAGGGCCCTCTGGCTACACCTTC. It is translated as CASSETGPSGYTF.

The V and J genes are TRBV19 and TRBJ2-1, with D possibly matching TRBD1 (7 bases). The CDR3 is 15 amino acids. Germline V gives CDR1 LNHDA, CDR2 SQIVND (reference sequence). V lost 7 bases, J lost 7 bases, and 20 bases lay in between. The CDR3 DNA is TGTGCCAGTACCCCTGGAGGGGGCCGTGCGAATGAGCAGTTCTTC. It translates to CASTPGGGRANEQFF.

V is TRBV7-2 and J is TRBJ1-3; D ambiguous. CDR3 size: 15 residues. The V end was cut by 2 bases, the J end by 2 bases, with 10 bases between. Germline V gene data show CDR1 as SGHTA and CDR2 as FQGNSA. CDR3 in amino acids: CASSLSAAPGNTIYF. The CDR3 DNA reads TGTGCCAGCAGCTTATCGGCAGCCCCTGGAAACACCATATATTTT.

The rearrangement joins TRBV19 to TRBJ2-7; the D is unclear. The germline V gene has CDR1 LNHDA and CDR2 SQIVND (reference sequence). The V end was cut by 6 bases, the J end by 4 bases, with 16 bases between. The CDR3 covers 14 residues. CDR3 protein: CASSQVQATYEQYF. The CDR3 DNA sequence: TGTGCCAGTAGCCAGGTGCAAGCCACTTACGAGCAGTACTTC.

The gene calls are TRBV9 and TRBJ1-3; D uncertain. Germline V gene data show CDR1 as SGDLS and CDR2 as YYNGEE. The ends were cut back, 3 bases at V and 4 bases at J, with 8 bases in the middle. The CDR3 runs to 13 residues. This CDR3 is CASSALRGNTIYF. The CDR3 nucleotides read TGTGCCAGCAGCGCCCTCCGGGGAAACACCATATATTTT.

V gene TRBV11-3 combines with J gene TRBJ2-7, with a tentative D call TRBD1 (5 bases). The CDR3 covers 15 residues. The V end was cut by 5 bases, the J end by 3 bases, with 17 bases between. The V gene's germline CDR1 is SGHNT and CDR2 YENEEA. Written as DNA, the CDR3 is TGTGCCAGCAGCGATGGCACAGGCGATTACTACGAGCAGTACTTC. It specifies CASSDGTGDYYEQYF.

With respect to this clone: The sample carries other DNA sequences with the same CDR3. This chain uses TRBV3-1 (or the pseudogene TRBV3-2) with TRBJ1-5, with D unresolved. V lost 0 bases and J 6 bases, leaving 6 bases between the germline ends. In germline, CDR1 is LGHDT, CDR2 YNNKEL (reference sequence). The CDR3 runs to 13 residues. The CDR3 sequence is CASSQDRAQPQHF. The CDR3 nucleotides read TGTGCCAGCAGCCAAGATCGGGCTCAGCCCCAGCATTTT.